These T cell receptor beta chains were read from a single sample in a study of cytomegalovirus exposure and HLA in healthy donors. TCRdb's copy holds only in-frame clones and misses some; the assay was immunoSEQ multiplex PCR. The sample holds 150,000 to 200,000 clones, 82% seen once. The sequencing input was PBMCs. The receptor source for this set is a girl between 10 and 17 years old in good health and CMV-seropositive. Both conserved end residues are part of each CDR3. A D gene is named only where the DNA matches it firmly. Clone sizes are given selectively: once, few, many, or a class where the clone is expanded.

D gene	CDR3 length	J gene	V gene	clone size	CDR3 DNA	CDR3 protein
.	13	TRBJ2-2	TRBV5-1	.	TGCGCCAGCAGCTTGGGGGGAGCCGGGGAGCTGTTTTTT	CASSLGGAGELFF
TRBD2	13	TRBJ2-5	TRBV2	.	TGTGCCAGCGGGGGGGAGGGGCGAGAGACCCAGTACTTC	CASGGEGRETQYF
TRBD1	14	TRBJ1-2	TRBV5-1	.	TGCGCCAGCAGCTTGGACAGGGGAGTCTATGGCTACACCTTC	CASSLDRGVYGYTF
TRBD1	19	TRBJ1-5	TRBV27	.	TGTGCCAGCAGTTCAATCGGGACAGGGGGACCAAGATCAAATCAGCCCCAGCATTTT	CASSSIGTGGPRSNQPQHF
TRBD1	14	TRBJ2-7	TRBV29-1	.	TGCAGCGTTGAGGACAGGGTGAAATCCTACGAGCAGTACTTC	CSVEDRVKSYEQYF
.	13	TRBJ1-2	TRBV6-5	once	TGTGCCAGCAGCCGGACACCCGCGACGGGCTACACCTTC	CASSRTPATGYTF
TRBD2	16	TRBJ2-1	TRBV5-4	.	TGTGCCAGCAGCGCCCGACTAGCGGGACAGAACAATGAGCAGTTCTTC	CASSARLAGQNNEQFF
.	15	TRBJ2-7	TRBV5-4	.	TGTGCCAGCAGCCTCGGGACTCGCAGCTCCTACGAGCAGTACTTC	CASSLGTRSSYEQYF
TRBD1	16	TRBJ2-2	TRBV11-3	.	TGTGCCAGCAGCTTGCACAGGGGGCTAGGCACCGGGGAGCTGTTTTTT	CASSLHRGLGTGELFF
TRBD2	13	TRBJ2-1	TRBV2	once	TGTGCCAGCAAAAATAGCGGGGGGCGGTTTGGGTTCTTC	CASKNSGGRFGFF
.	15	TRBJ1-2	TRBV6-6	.	TGTGCCAGCAGTTACCGGGCAGGGCGGAACTATGGCTACACCTTC	CASSYRAGRNYGYTF
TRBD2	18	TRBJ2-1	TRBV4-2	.	TGTGCCAGCAGCCAAGACGACGGACTAGCGGGAGGCCACGGGGAGCAGTTCTTC	CASSQDDGLAGGHGEQFF
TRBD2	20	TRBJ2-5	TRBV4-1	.	TGCGCCAGCAGCCCCTCAAAACGGGACATTTGGGACGCGGGAGGGGAGACCCAGTACTTC	CASSPSKRDIWDAGGETQYF
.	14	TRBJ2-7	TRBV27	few	TGTGCCAGCAGGGCCACCCTCAGCTCCTACGAGCAGTACTTC	CASRATLSSYEQYF
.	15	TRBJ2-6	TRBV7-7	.	TGTGCTAGCAGCCCCACTCACTCTGGGGCCAACGTCCTGACTTTC	CASSPTHSGANVLTF
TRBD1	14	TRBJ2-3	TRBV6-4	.	TGTGCCAGCAGTGGAGGGGGCCCCCCAGATACGCAGTATTTT	CASSGGGPPDTQYF
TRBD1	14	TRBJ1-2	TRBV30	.	TGTGCCTGGACCGGGACAGGGGTTCTGTCTGGCTACACCTTC	CAWTGTGVLSGYTF
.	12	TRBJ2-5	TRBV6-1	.	TGTGCCAGCAGTGAAGTCGTAGAGACCCAGTACTTC	CASSEVVETQYF
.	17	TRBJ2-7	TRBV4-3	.	TGCGCCAGCAGCCAAGATAGTACAGGGTTCGGGTCCTACGAGCAGTACTTC	CASSQDSTGFGSYEQYF
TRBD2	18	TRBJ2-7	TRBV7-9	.	TGTGCCAGCAGCTTAAGGGTTGGGGGAACTAGCGGGACCTACGAGCAGTACTTC	CASSLRVGGTSGTYEQYF
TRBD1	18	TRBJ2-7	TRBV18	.	TGTGCCAGCTCACCCCCACTCGGTTCGGGACAGGGTGTCTACGAGCAGTACTTC	CASSPPLGSGQGVYEQYF
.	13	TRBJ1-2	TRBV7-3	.	TGTGCCAGCAGCTTAACGGGGGGGAATGGCTACACCTTC	CASSLTGGNGYTF
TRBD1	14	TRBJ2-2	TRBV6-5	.	TGTGCCACCACCGACAGGGAGAACACCGGGGAGCTGTTTTTT	CATTDRENTGELFF
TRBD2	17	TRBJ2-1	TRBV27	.	TGTGCCAGCAGTCTCTTCGGGGTGCGGGAGAGGTACAATGAGCAGTTCTTC	CASSLFGVRERYNEQFF
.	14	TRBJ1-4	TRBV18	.	TGTGCCAGCTCACAGGCCGGGACAAGTGAAAAACTGTTTTTT	CASSQAGTSEKLFF
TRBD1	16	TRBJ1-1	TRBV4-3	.	TGCGCCAGCAGCCAAGATGTCAGGGGGTTGAACACTGAAGCTTTCTTT	CASSQDVRGLNTEAFF
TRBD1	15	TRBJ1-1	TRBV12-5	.	TGTGCTAGTGGTCCACCGACAGGGGGGGTTCCTGAAGCTTTCTTT	CASGPPTGGVPEAFF
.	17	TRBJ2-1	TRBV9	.	TGTGCCAGCAGCGTAGGAGGACATAGCATGGCCTACAATGAGCAGTTCTTC	CASSVGGHSMAYNEQFF
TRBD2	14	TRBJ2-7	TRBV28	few	TGTGCCAGCAGTGGGACTAGCGGGATTTCCGAGCAGTACTTC	CASSGTSGISEQYF
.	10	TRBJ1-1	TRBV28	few	TGTGCCAGCAGCGAGATGGAAGCTTTCTTT	CASSEMEAFF
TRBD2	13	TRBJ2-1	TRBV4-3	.	TGCGCCAGCAGCCAAGCGAGGGGACTAGCCCTACTCTTC	CASSQARGLALLF
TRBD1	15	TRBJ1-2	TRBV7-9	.	TGTGCCAGCAGCGTACCGGACAGGGGTAGCTATGGCTACACCTTC	CASSVPDRGSYGYTF
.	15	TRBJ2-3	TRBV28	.	TGTGCCAGCTCCCGTGCAGGGGTCGTATCAGATACGCAGTATTTT	CASSRAGVVSDTQYF
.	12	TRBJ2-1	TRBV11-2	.	TGTGCCAGCAGCTTCCCCCAGGCTGAGCAGTTCTTC	CASSFPQAEQFF
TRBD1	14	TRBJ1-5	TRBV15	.	TGTGCCACCAGCAGAAACAGGGGCCATCAGCCCCAGCATTTT	CATSRNRGHQPQHF
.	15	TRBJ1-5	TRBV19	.	TGTGCCAGTAGTAATTTTGGGGCTAGCAATCAGCCCCAGCATTTT	CASSNFGASNQPQHF
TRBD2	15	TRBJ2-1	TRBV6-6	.	TGTGCCAGCAGTTTGCCGGGACTAGCGGGATATGAGCAGTTCTTC	CASSLPGLAGYEQFF
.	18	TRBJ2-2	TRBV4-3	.	TGCGCCAGCAGCCAAGAAGGAACGAAGGGGAAAAGCACCGGGGAGCTGTTTTTT	CASSQEGTKGKSTGELFF
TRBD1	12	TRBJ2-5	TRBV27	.	TGTGCCAGCAGTTACAGGGGGGAGACCCAGTACTTC	CASSYRGETQYF
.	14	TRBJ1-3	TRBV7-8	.	TGTGCCAGCAGCTTCCGGGGGGCCGGAAACACCATATATTTT	CASSFRGAGNTIYF
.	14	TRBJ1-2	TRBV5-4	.	TGTGCCAGCAGCTCCGGCGGGGCCAACTATGGCTACACCTTC	CASSSGGANYGYTF
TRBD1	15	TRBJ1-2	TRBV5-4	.	TGTGCCAGCAGCTCAACGGACAGGGGAGGCTATGGCTACACCTTC	CASSSTDRGGYGYTF
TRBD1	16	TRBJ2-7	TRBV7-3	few	TGTGCCAGCAGCTTGACTGGGACAGGGGGCTTCGACGAGCAGTACTTC	CASSLTGTGGFDEQYF
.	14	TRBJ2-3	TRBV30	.	TGTGCCTGGGGCCGGGACTTCTCCACAGATACGCAGTATTTT	CAWGRDFSTDTQYF
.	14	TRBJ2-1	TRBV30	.	TGTGCCTTCGTCCCTAGTAGCTCCTACAATGAGCAGTTCTTC	CAFVPSSSYNEQFF
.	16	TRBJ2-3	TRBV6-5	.	TGTGCCAGCAGTTACTCTGCGGGAAGTAGCACAGATACGCAGTATTTT	CASSYSAGSSTDTQYF
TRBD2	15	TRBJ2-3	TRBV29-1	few	TGCAGCGCCGTCCTAGCGGCCTATAGCACAGATACGCAGTATTTT	CSAVLAAYSTDTQYF
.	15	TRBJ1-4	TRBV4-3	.	TGCGCCAGCAGCCAAGAAGCCAGGGTCCGTGAAAAACTGTTTTTT	CASSQEARVREKLFF
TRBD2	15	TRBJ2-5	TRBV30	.	TGTGCCTGGAGTTTAACTAGCGGGATTAGGGAGACCCAGTACTTC	CAWSLTSGIRETQYF
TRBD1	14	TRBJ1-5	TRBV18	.	TGTGCCAGCTCACCACCAGAAGGGGGCGAGCCCCAGCATTTT	CASSPPEGGEPQHF
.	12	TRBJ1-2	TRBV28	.	TGTGCCAGCAGTTTACGGGGGAGGGGCTACACCTTC	CASSLRGRGYTF
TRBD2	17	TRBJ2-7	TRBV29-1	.	TGCAGCGTTTATGGTAAGGTGCAGGGACTATCCTCCTACGAGCAGTACTTC	CSVYGKVQGLSSYEQYF
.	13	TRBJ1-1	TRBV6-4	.	TGTGCCAGCAGTGTAGAGGAGAACACTGAAGCTTTCTTT	CASSVEENTEAFF
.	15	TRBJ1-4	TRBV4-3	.	TGCGCCAGCAGCCCGACTCTTTCAACTAATGAAAAACTGTTTTTT	CASSPTLSTNEKLFF
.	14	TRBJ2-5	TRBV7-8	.	TGTGCCAGCAGCTTTGCAGGGGGGCATGAGACCCAGTACTTC	CASSFAGGHETQYF
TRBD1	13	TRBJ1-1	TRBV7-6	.	TGTGCCAGCCGGACAGGGTTTAACACTGAAGCTTTCTTT	CASRTGFNTEAFF
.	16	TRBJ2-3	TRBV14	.	TGTGCCAGCAGCCAGCTGCCGGGACAACTCACAGATACGCAGTATTTT	CASSQLPGQLTDTQYF